These 20 T cell receptor beta chains were sequenced from one sample in a study of glioma-infiltrating T cells after dendritic cell vaccination. TCRdb's copy holds only in-frame clones and misses some; the assay was immunoSEQ multiplex PCR. The sample yields roughly 47,000 clones, less than 90% seen once. Sequenced here: blood, sampled before dendritic cell vaccination. Receptors originate from a human donor with glioblastoma.

This chain connects TRBV12-5 to TRBJ2-1; the match to TRBD2 covers 16 bases. Per the germline V gene, CDR1 is LGHNT and CDR2 is FRNRAP. The CDR3 has 17 residues. After removal of 6 bases from V and 9 bases from J, the junction contained 11 bases not matched to a gene. CDR3 amino acids: CASGPLPGLAGGSEQFF. The CDR3 nucleotides read TGTGCTAGTGGCCCACTTCCGGGACTAGCGGGGGGGAGTGAGCAGTTCTTC.

This chain connects TRBV30 to TRBJ2-7, with 11 bases that match TRBD2. V dropped 3 bases and J dropped 5; count of bases not matched to a gene: 3. The germline gives CDR1 GTSNPN, CDR2 SVGIG (reference sequence). CDR3 length: 13 amino acids. CDR3 DNA: TGTGCCTGGAGCGGACTAGCGGGTAACGAGCAGTACTTC. Protein product: CAWSGLAGNEQYF. Full variable domain (remainder filled in from reference TRBV30 and TRBJ2-7): SQTIHQWPATLVQPVGSPLSLECTVEGTSNPNLYWYRQAAGRGLQLLFYSVGIGQISSEVPQNLSASRPQDRQFILSSKKLLLSDSGFYLCAWSGLAGNEQYFGPGTRLTVT.

This rearrangement joins TRBV7-9 to TRBJ1-3, with 8 bases aligning to TRBD1. The CDR3 spans 15 residues. Germline values: CDR1 SEHNR, CDR2 FQNEAQ (reference sequence). Losses at the gene ends were 5 bases for V and 2 bases for J; bases not matched to a gene: 5. This chain's CDR3 is CASSPTGGAGNTIYF. The DNA of the CDR3 is TGTGCCAGCAGCCCTACAGGGGGAGCTGGAAACACCATATATTTT.

V and J are TRBV19 and TRBJ1-2, with a tentative D call TRBD1 (5 bases). Trimming removed 5 bases at V and 0 bases at J, with 10 bases between. This CDR3 comprises 14 residues. The germline V gene encodes CDR1 LNHDA and CDR2 SQIVND (reference sequence). The DNA of the CDR3 is TGTGCCAGTAGTTGGGACTCTGCTAACTATGGCTACACCTTC. Protein: CASSWDSANYGYTF.

V usage is TRBV30 and J usage is TRBJ1-5; 10 bases align to TRBD1. V was clipped by 3 bases and J by 4 bases; unmatched bases: 3. The length of the CDR3 is 14 residues. Per germline, CDR1 GTSNPN and CDR2 SVGIG (reference sequence). The CDR3 DNA sequence: TGTGCCTGGAGGGGACAGGGGCGAAATCAGCCCCAGCATTTT. Translation gives CAWRGQGRNQPQHF.

The V and J genes are TRBV10-2 and TRBJ2-1, with 8 bases aligning to TRBD1. This CDR3 contains 14 residues. Trimming at V came to 7 bases and at J to 0 bases, leaving 2 bases not matched to a gene. Germline lookup yields CDR1 WSHSY and CDR2 SAAADI. The CDR3 region is CASTGQVSYNEQFF. CDR3 in DNA: TGCGCCAGCACGGGACAGGTCTCCTACAATGAGCAGTTCTTC.

This rearrangement joins TRBV5-1 to TRBJ2-7; 9 nucleotides align to TRBD1. With 4 bases clipped from V and 6 bases from J, the junction kept 11 bases outside the gene matches. The germline V gene encodes CDR1 SGHRS and CDR2 YFSETQ. The CDR3 contains 15 residues. In nucleotides, the CDR3 is TGCGCCAGCAGCGGGGGGACAGGGCAAGGGAGCGAGCAGTACTTC. Translated: CASSGGTGQGSEQYF.

The rearrangement joins TRBV4-3 to TRBJ1-2, with D unresolved. Germline lookup yields CDR1 LGHNA and CDR2 YSLEER. Trimming removed 3 bases at V and 5 bases at J, with 16 bases between. The CDR3 spans 15 residues. The CDR3 bases are TGCGCCAGCAGCCAGGAGGTTTGGGTCCCATATGGCTACACCTTC. This encodes CASSQEVWVPYGYTF.

V gene TRBV5-1 combines with J gene TRBJ1-1, with 7 bases identical to TRBD1. Germline V gene sequence: CDR1 SGHRS, CDR2 YFSETQ. Trimming took 1 base from V and 10 from J; bases not matched to a gene: 13. This CDR3 comprises 15 residues. CDR3 nucleotide sequence: TGCGCCAGCAGCTTGTCCGGGACAGCCTACCTGGGAGCTTTCTTT. Translating gives CASSLSGTAYLGAFF.

This clone was recorded only once. In the same sample, other DNA sequences code for this CDR3. This chain joins TRBV20-1 and TRBJ2-3, with TRBD2 as a possible D gene (6 bases). The germline CDR1 and CDR2 sequences are DFQATT and SNEGSKA (reference sequence). Trimming left V 5 bases short and J 6 bases short, with 9 bases between. The CDR3 is 11 amino acids. Here the CDR3 reads CSAGSGDTQYF. For the CDR3, the DNA is TGCAGTGCTGGGAGCGGGGATACGCAGTATTTT.

For this clone: Other DNA sequences of this sample code for an identical CDR3. The V call is TRBV4-3, the J call TRBJ1-6; tentatively, D is TRBD1 (5 bases). The V end was cut by 0 bases, the J end by 6 bases, with 18 bases between. Germline-derived CDR1 and CDR2 are LGHNA and YSLEER. The CDR3 runs 18 residues. The CDR3 reads CASSQDLAGRAINSPLHF. The CDR3 nucleotides read TGCGCCAGCAGCCAAGATTTGGCAGGGCGAGCGATTAATTCACCCCTCCACTTT.

In the case of this clone: Other DNA sequences of this sample code for an identical CDR3. The chain uses TRBV5-1 and TRBJ1-6, with D possibly matching TRBD1 (6 bases). CDR1 is SGHRS and CDR2 is YFSETQ in the germline V gene. The CDR3 is made up of 15 amino acids. V dropped 0 bases and J dropped 7 bases, with 11 bases sitting between them. The CDR3 DNA is TGCGCCAGCAGCTTGGTGGGGACATCGAATTCACCCCTCCACTTT. Protein product: CASSLVGTSNSPLHF.

This chain's CDR3 is CASRPGVGSETQYF. The CDR3 DNA reads as TGTGCCAGCAGACCAGGGGTAGGGAGTGAGACCCAGTACTTC. The chain links TRBV7-8 to TRBJ2-5, with D possibly TRBD1 on 6 matching bases. The CDR3 runs 14 residues. The V gene's germline CDR1 is SGHVS and CDR2 FQNEAQ. Trimming took 6 bases from V and 5 from J, leaving 16 bases between them.

V and J are TRBV11-3 and TRBJ2-5, with 8 nucleotides matching TRBD2. CDR3 length equals 17 residues. Germline V gives CDR1 SGHNT, CDR2 YENEEA. With V trimmed by 5 bases and J by 6 bases, 17 bases remained unmatched. The CDR3 region has the DNA TGTGCCAGCAGCCTGGACGGGGGGGGCGGGAGTTTGCAGACCCAGTACTTC. Its translation is CASSLDGGGGSLQTQYF.

The DNA of the CDR3 is TGCACCAGCAGCCGCCTCCCGACAGGGGGGAAATTGGGGGACACTGAAGCTTTCTTT. Amino acids: CTSSRLPTGGKLGDTEAFF. The gene calls are TRBV1 and TRBJ1-1; the table's D gene call, TRBD1, was not cross checked with the DNA. TRBV1 is labeled a pseudogene. The CDR3 runs to 19 residues.

V is TRBV19 and J is TRBJ1-1; TRBD1 matches at 8 bases. CDR3 size: 15 residues. V shed 3 bases and J 1 base; nucleotides not matched to a gene: 4. Germline CDR1 and CDR2: LNHDA and SQIVND (reference sequence). The CDR3 loop reads CASSIRGRENTEAFF. The CDR3 DNA is TGTGCCAGTAGTATCAGGGGGCGAGAGAACACTGAAGCTTTCTTT.

A word on this clone: One end of the junction does not line up with germline, which may come from a read error. This chain joins TRBV7-7 and TRBJ2-5, with TRBD1 identical over 8 bases. The CDR3 totals 15 residues. Germline CDR1 is SSHAT and CDR2 is FNYEAQ (reference sequence). The CDR3 is CASSPAGGRQETQYF. DNA for the CDR3: TGTGCTAGCAGCCCCGCAGGGGGCCGCCAAGAGACCCAGTACTTC. The full variable domain, its missing parts supplied by reference TRBV7-7 and TRBJ2-5, is GAGVSQSPRYKVTKRGQDVTLRCDPISSHATLYWYQQALGQGPEFLTYFNYEAQPDKSGLPSDRFSAERPEGSISTLTIQRTEQRDSAMYRCASSPAGGRQETQYFGPGTRLLVL.

This clone was picked up one time. V gene TRBV6-5 combines with J gene TRBJ2-1; D gene unclear. Between the trimmed V and J ends, which lost 6 bases and 1 base, there was a span of 13 bases. The CDR3 length is 15 residues. The V gene's germline CDR1 is MNHEY and CDR2 SVGAGI. CDR3 DNA: TGTGCCAGCAGGCCAACTTATGGTTCCTACAATGAGCAGTTCTTC. The encoded protein is CASRPTYGSYNEQFF.

The chain couples TRBV6-6 to TRBJ2-7; 7 nucleotides line up with TRBD2. J was trimmed by 4 bases and V by 7 bases; bases with no gene match: 7. CDR1 and CDR2 (germline): MNHNY, SVGAGI (reference sequence). CDR3 length: 13 residues. The CDR3 sequence: CASKGGGDYEQYF. In DNA form, the CDR3 reads TGTGCCAGCAAGGGCGGGGGAGATTACGAGCAGTACTTC.

The chain couples TRBV7-3 to TRBJ2-1, with D tentatively TRBD2 (6 bases). The V end lost 5 bases, the J end lost 9 bases, and 11 bases lay between the germline ends. This CDR3 is built from 12 residues. Per the germline V gene, CDR1 is SGHTA and CDR2 is FQGTGA. This chain's CDR3 is CASSPVGGEQFF. CDR3 nucleotides: TGTGCCAGCAGCCCCGTGGGGGGTGAGCAGTTCTTC.